This TCR beta chain was found in a study of preoperative IRX-2 immunotherapy in early breast cancer. The CDR3 contains 14 residues. The treatment: preoperative locoregional IRX-2 cytokine immunotherapy. Samples came from a phase Ib trial of preoperative locoregional IRX-2 cytokine immunotherapy. Clones were sequenced by immunoSEQ multiplex PCR, and TCRdb holds only the in-frame ones, with some missing. The repertoire holds about 98,000 clones, approximately 90% seen once, with about 2% in the top ten. The source is a human donor with breast cancer. This chain uses TRBV12-2 with TRBJ2-5. TRBV12-2 is a documented pseudogene. Sequenced here: tumor tissue, sampled after IRX-2 immunotherapy. DNA for the CDR3: TGTGCCAGTTCCTTTGGACCTTACCAAGAGACCCAGTACTTC. It encodes CASSFGPYQETQYF.